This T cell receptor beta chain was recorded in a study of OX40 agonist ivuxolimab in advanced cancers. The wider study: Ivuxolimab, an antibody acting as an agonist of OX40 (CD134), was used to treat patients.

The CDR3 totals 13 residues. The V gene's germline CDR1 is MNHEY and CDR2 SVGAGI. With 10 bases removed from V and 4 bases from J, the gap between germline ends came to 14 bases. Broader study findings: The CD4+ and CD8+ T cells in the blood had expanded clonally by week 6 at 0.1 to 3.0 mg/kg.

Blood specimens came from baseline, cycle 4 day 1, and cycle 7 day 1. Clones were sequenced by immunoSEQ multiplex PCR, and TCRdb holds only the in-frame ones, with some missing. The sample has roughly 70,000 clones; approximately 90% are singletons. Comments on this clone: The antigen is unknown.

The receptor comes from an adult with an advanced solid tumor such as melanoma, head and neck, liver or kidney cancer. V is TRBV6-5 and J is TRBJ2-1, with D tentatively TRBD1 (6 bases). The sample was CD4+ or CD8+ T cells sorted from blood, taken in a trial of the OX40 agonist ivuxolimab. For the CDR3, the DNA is TGTGCCACCCGGGACAAAGATTACAATGAGCAGTTCTTC. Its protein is CATRDKDYNEQFF.